A selection of T cell receptor beta chains follows, all from one sample in a study of identical twins. TCRdb re-called the 5' RACE reads with MiXCR, one entry per CDR3 protein. The sample records roughly 290,000 distinct CDR3 sequences, 9.5% being singletons. This same sample was also part of a study on yellow fever vaccine responses in identical twins.

Sequenced input: CD8+ T cells sorted from blood. The receptors originated from a woman under 30 in good health. Each CDR3 is given with its conserved first and last residue. D genes are given only for firm matches. The size of a clone is reported for some rows only, either as once, few or many, or as a class for expanded clones.

D,size,J,V,DNA,CDR3
TRBD2,many,TRBJ2-1,TRBV10-3,TGTGCCATCAGTGAGTCAACTAGCGGATACAATGAGCAGTTCTTC,CAISESTSGYNEQFF
.,.,TRBJ2-1,TRBV24-1,TGTGCCACCAGTGACCTTACAGGGAATGAGCAGTTCTTC,CATSDLTGNEQFF
.,.,TRBJ1-4,TRBV20-1,TGCAGTGCTAGACGCTCGCGGGGGGGCCGTAATGAAAAACTGTTTTTT,CSARRSRGGRNEKLFF
.,many,TRBJ1-1,TRBV6-5,TGTGCCAGCAGTCAGGGGCGGACTGAAGCTTTCTTT,CASSQGRTEAFF
.,few,TRBJ2-2,TRBV10-3,TGTGCCATCAGTGATAGGGGGGAATACGGGGAGCTGTTTTTT,CAISDRGEYGELFF
.,.,TRBJ2-5,TRBV28,TGTGCCAGCAGTACCGGCCCCTTTACGGAGACCCAGTACTTC,CASSTGPFTETQYF
.,few,TRBJ2-1,TRBV27,TGTGCCAGCAGTTTGGTCAACTCCTACAATGAGCAGTTCTTC,CASSLVNSYNEQFF
.,many,TRBJ2-2,TRBV5-1,TGCGCCAGCAGCTTGATCGAGGCAAACACCGGGGAGCTGTTTTTT,CASSLIEANTGELFF
.,many,TRBJ2-1,TRBV20-1,TGCAGTGCTAGAGATCCGACTCGCTACAATGAGCAGTTCTTC,CSARDPTRYNEQFF
TRBD2,few,TRBJ2-3,TRBV6-1,TGTGCCAGCTCAAACCCGGGGGGGCCGGGCACAGATACGCAGTATTTT,CASSNPGGPGTDTQYF
TRBD1,.,TRBJ2-5,TRBV7-9,TGTGCCAGCAGCCCTGCCGGGACAGGGCCACAAGAGACCCAGTACTTC,CASSPAGTGPQETQYF
.,few,TRBJ1-1,TRBV12-5,TGTGCTAGTGGTTTGACCGGGCCGAACACTGAAGCTTTCTTT,CASGLTGPNTEAFF
.,few,TRBJ1-2,TRBV7-9,TGTGCCAGCAGCTTAGACAGTCTTCTCCGTGGCTACACCTTC,CASSLDSLLRGYTF
.,.,TRBJ2-7,TRBV10-2,TGCGCCAGCAGTGATTCGAGCGCGAGCTCCTACGAGCAGTACTTC,CASSDSSASSYEQYF
TRBD2,few,TRBJ2-7,TRBV7-8,TGTGCCAGCGTAGGGGGGAGCGGGAGGGAATACGTGCAGTACTTC,CASVGGSGREYVQYF
.,many,TRBJ2-7,TRBV3-1,TGTGCCAGCAGCCCCTACCTAAAAAGCGTACCCTCCTACGAGCAGTACTTC,CASSPYLKSVPSYEQYF
TRBD2,many,TRBJ2-1,TRBV12-3/TRBV12-4,TGTGCCAGCACGAACCTAGCGGCCCTGTTCTCCTACAATGAGCAGTTCTTC,CASTNLAALFSYNEQFF
.,many,TRBJ1-2,TRBV7-2,TGTGCCAGCAGCTTCGCCTCCCTCTTGCAGATCTATGGCTACACCTTC,CASSFASLLQIYGYTF
TRBD2,many,TRBJ2-7,TRBV7-2,TGTGCCAGCAGCTTAGGGGCGGGAGTTAGGGAGCAGTACTTC,CASSLGAGVREQYF
.,.,TRBJ1-1,TRBV7-3,TGTGCCAGCAGCTTAACGGGCGGGGCCGAGGTCACTGAAGCTTTCTTT,CASSLTGGAEVTEAFF
.,many,TRBJ2-3,TRBV4-3,TGCGCCAGCAGCCAAGGACCGGGTTCCGCAGATACGCAGTATTTT,CASSQGPGSADTQYF
TRBD1,.,TRBJ1-1,TRBV23-1,TGCGCCAGCAGTCCCGGACAGGGAATCCCTGAAGCTTTCTTT,CASSPGQGIPEAFF
TRBD2,many,TRBJ2-1,TRBV6-4,TGTGCCAGCGGGCAGACCGGGACTAGCGGGGGGAATGAGCAGTTCTTC,CASGQTGTSGGNEQFF
.,few,TRBJ2-7,TRBV19,TGTGCCAGTAGCCTCAAGGGGACGCGGGGATCCCATTACGAGCAGTACTTC,CASSLKGTRGSHYEQYF
.,few,TRBJ2-2,TRBV20-1,TGCAGTGCTAGAGATGGGCTGGGGAGCGGACTGAACACCGGGGAGCTGTTTTTT,CSARDGLGSGLNTGELFF
.,many,TRBJ2-7,TRBV29-1,TGCAGCGTTGAATTGGGGGGAAGCTCCTACGAGCAGTACTTC,CSVELGGSSYEQYF
.,.,TRBJ1-1,TRBV21-1,TGTGCCAGCAGCAAGGGGGGAACTGAAGCTTTCTTT,CASSKGGTEAFF
TRBD2,few,TRBJ2-3,TRBV6-4,TGTGCCAGCAGTGCCGCCACTAGCGGGGGGGCCGCAGATACGCAGTATTTT,CASSAATSGGAADTQYF
.,many,TRBJ1-1,TRBV12-3/TRBV12-4,TGTGCCAGCAGCGACAGCTCGAACACTGAAGCTTTCTTT,CASSDSSNTEAFF
TRBD2,many,TRBJ2-2,TRBV4-2,TGTGCCAGCAGCCAGTCCCAAGCTAGCGGGAGGGACCTCGGGGAGCTGTTTTTT,CASSQSQASGRDLGELFF
TRBD1,few,TRBJ1-3,TRBV6-1,TGTGCCAGCACCGCCTGGGACAGAACCCACTCTGGAAACACCATATATTTT,CASTAWDRTHSGNTIYF
.,few,TRBJ2-1,TRBV24-1,TGTGCCACCAACAGCGGCTACAATGAGCAGTTCTTC,CATNSGYNEQFF
.,few,TRBJ2-1,TRBV10-3,TGTGCCATCAGTGGACCGACAGGACATCAAGACTACAATGAGCAGTTCTTC,CAISGPTGHQDYNEQFF
.,many,TRBJ1-2,TRBV29-1,TGCAGCGTTGCGGCAGGGTCCAACTATGGCTACACCTTC,CSVAAGSNYGYTF
.,few,TRBJ2-1,TRBV11-2,TGTGCCAGCAGCTTTGGTCGGTCCTGGGAGGCGAGCTCCTACAATGAGCAGTTCTTC,CASSFGRSWEASSYNEQFF
.,few,TRBJ1-1,TRBV30,TGTGCCTGGAGTGTAAAGATGAACACTGAAGCTTTCTTT,CAWSVKMNTEAFF
TRBD1,.,TRBJ2-7,TRBV2,TGTGCCAGCAAACTGACAGGGGACTACGAGCAGTACTTC,CASKLTGDYEQYF
TRBD1,few,TRBJ1-5,TRBV9,TGTGCCAGCGGAAAGGGGGCCTACTACAATCAGCCCCAGCATTTT,CASGKGAYYNQPQHF
TRBD1,few,TRBJ2-7,TRBV27,TGTGCCACCTCAGGGACAGACTCCTACGAGCAGTACTTC,CATSGTDSYEQYF
.,many,TRBJ2-1,TRBV5-1,TGCGCCAGCAGCTTGTCGGACAGCTCCTACAATGAGCAGTTCTTC,CASSLSDSSYNEQFF
.,many,TRBJ1-5,TRBV3-1,TGTGCCAGCAGCAATAGCAATCAGCCCCAGCATTTT,CASSNSNQPQHF
.,few,TRBJ2-1,TRBV5-4,TGTGCCAGCAGCTTGGTAGCAGGGTCCAATGAGCAGTTCTTC,CASSLVAGSNEQFF
TRBD1,.,TRBJ2-1,TRBV12-5,TGTGCTAGTGGTTCAACATTACAGGGGGAGGTCAGCAATGAGCAGTTCTTC,CASGSTLQGEVSNEQFF
TRBD2,.,TRBJ2-3,TRBV7-2,TGTGCCAGCAGCTTAGGTGCGGGGGGGACCGCAGATACGCAGTATTTT,CASSLGAGGTADTQYF
TRBD1,few,TRBJ2-7,TRBV4-1,TGCGCCAGCAGCCAAGATATCGGGACAGGGGGTCTCTCCTACGAGCAGTACTTC,CASSQDIGTGGLSYEQYF
.,few,TRBJ1-1,TRBV12-3/TRBV12-4,TGTGCCAGCGCCGGGATGGAGAACACTGAAGCTTTCTTT,CASAGMENTEAFF
.,many,TRBJ2-3,TRBV7-9,TGTGCCAGCAGCCCAAAGGAGTCCACAGATACGCAGTATTTT,CASSPKESTDTQYF
.,.,TRBJ2-1,TRBV10-3,TGTGCCATCAGTGAAAGGGCAGAAGCCTACAATGAGCAGTTCTTC,CAISERAEAYNEQFF
.,many,TRBJ2-1,TRBV7-9,TGTGCCATTGAGGAAAGCTCCTACAATGAGCAGTTCTTC,CAIEESSYNEQFF
TRBD1,many,TRBJ2-3,TRBV4-3,TGCGCCAGCAGCCAAGGACAGGGAGATACGCAGTATTTT,CASSQGQGDTQYF
.,few,TRBJ1-5,TRBV5-6,TGTGCCAGCAGCTTGGGGCCCAAGAATCAGCCCCAGCATTTT,CASSLGPKNQPQHF
.,many,TRBJ2-7,TRBV7-8,TGTGCCAGCAGCTTTGAAGGGTCGCAGTACTTC,CASSFEGSQYF
TRBD2,.,TRBJ2-7,TRBV6-2/TRBV6-3,TGTGCCAGCAGTTCGCTCGGACTAGCGGGGATCTACGAGCAGTACTTC,CASSSLGLAGIYEQYF